This T cell receptor beta chain was documented in a study of T-cell memory formation after mild COVID-19. Each CDR3 protein gets one entry after TCRdb re-called the 5' RACE reads with MiXCR. Of roughly 350,000 distinct CDR3 sequences in the sample, over 20% were seen once. In this sample, this clonotype turned up a few times. Its antigen is unknown. General study points: Day 15 to 85 contractors were CD4/CD8 balanced; later expanders leaned CD4+.

Sequencing input: PBMCs or a T cell subset sorted from them (not recorded which). This TCR derives from an adult woman who had mild COVID-19 (a few samples of this study predate the infection). Cell type and time point are not known.

CDR3 DNA sequence: TGTGCCAGCAGCCCAAGGGCCGGGGCTGAAGCTTTCTTT. Residues: CASSPRAGAEAFF. The chain is built from TRBV7-2 and TRBJ1-1; D gene uncertain. CDR3 size: 13 residues. Per germline, CDR1 SGHTA and CDR2 FQGNSA. Trimming took 5 bases from V and 6 from J, leaving 13 bases between them.